The 5 T cell receptor beta chains below all came from one sample that was sequenced in a study of T-cell reconstitution after alpha-beta-depleted transplantation in children (dated by TCRdb to the mid-2010s). Receptors were amplified or captured by PCR. Sequencing used an Illumina HiSeq 2500. TCR library preparation used molecular barcoding, with unique molecular identifiers applied to normalize quantification of the TCRbeta repertoire. TCRdb applied fastp at Q25 and MiXCR to the public reads, then kept only in-frame beta chains. Each CDR3 protein appears once, grouped with its most common genes and DNA. Across this sample there are about 98,000 distinct CDR3 sequences, with less than 25% seen only once. About 21% of the sample is taken by the ten largest. The treatment or condition label here, explained by the study, means: allogeneic hematopoietic cell transplantation with graft depleted of TCRalphabeta T cells and CD19 B cells.

This sample comprised PBMCs, obtained before TCRalphabeta/CD19-depleted stem cell transplant. The receptor source for this set is a boy between 2 and 10 years old with acute lymphoblastic leukemia, due to receive a stem cell transplant.

The table lists this clonotype with many counts. The chain couples TRBV20-1 to TRBJ2-3, with 9 bases identical to TRBD2. Germline V CDR1 and CDR2: DFQATT, SNEGSKA (reference sequence). Germline trimming cut 5 bases from V and 8 bases from J; bases unmatched to any gene: 14. The CDR3 runs to 15 residues. The chain's CDR3 is CSAFTGTSPSATQYF. The CDR3 nucleotides are TGCAGTGCTTTCACCGGGACTAGCCCCTCCGCTACGCAGTATTTT.

This clonotype has just a few counts. The gene calls are TRBV6-2 or TRBV6-3 and TRBJ2-1; perhaps TRBD2 as D (5 bases). The CDR3 has 13 amino acids. Trimming took off 2 bases at V and 10 bases at J, with 12 bases between the two ends. Per the germline V gene, CDR1 is MNHEY and CDR2 is SVGEGT. CDR3 in DNA: TGTGCCAGCAGTTACGTGGCTAGCTGGGAGCAGTTCTTC. It translates to CASSYVASWEQFF.

This clonotype has more than one count but fewer than ten. V gene TRBV7-8 combines with J gene TRBJ2-3; D perhaps matches TRBD2 (6 bases). Germline loops: CDR1 SGHVS, CDR2 FQNEAQ. The CDR3 covers 16 residues. Trimming cost V 5 bases and J 0 bases, with 15 bases left between them. The CDR3, as DNA: TGTGCCAGCAGCCGGTCGGGCGGGACTAGCACAGATACGCAGTATTTT. This codes for CASSRSGGTSTDTQYF. The whole variable domain, filled in from reference TRBV7-8 and TRBJ2-3, reads GAGVSQSPRYKVAKRGQDVALRCDPISGHVSLFWYQQALGQGPEFLTYFQNEAQLDKSGLPSDRFFAERPEGSVSTLKIQRTQQEDSAVYLCASSRSGGTSTDTQYFGPGTRLTVL.

This clonotype has only a few counts. J is TRBJ2-1 and V is TRBV7-6, with D tentatively TRBD1 or TRBD2 (5 bases each). The CDR3 runs 13 residues. CDR1 is SGHVS, CDR2 FNYEAQ, per germline. The V end was cut by 7 bases, the J end by 4 bases, with 11 bases between. CDR3 in amino acids: CASNNGGYNEQFF. CDR3 in DNA: TGTGCCAGCAACAATGGGGGATACAATGAGCAGTTCTTC.

This clonotype came up once. V gene TRBV20-1 combines with J gene TRBJ1-2; D is possibly TRBD1 (5 bases). CDR1 and CDR2 from the germline V gene are DFQATT and SNEGSKA (reference sequence). Trimming removed 0 bases from V and 7 bases from J, with 12 bases in between. This CDR3 comprises 13 residues. In DNA form, the CDR3 reads TGCAGTGCTAGAGATGAGGGGTTTTCTGGCTACACCTTC. Protein product: CSARDEGFSGYTF.